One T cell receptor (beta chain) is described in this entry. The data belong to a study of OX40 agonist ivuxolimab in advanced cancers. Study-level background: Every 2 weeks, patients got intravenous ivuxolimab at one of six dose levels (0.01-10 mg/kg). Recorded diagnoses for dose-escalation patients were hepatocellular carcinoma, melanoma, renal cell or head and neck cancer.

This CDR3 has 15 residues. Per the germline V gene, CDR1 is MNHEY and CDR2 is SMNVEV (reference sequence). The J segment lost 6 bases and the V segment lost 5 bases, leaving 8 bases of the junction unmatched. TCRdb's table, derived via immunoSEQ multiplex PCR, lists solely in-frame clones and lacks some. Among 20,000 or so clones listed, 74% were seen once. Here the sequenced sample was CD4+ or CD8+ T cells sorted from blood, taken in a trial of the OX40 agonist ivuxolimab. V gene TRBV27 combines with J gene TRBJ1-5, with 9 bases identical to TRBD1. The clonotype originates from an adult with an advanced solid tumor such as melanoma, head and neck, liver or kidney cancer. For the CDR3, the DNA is TGTGCCAGCAGTCCGTACAGGGGGCAGGGTCAGCCCCAGCATTTT. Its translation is CASSPYRGQGQPQHF.